This T cell receptor (beta chain) was profiled in a study of blood T cell repertoires in COVID-19. This clone was counted a few times. Per the original methods: By means of reference gene primer amplification, nucleated cell counts were estimated. TCRdb's table, derived via immunoSEQ multiplex PCR, lists solely in-frame clones and lacks some. V, J and clone size derive from that table, while D and trimming were established from the DNA sequence. The table lists 300,000 to 400,000 clones, 88% of them singletons, with 4% in the top ten. In germline, CDR1 is GTSNPN, CDR2 SVGIG (reference sequence). The ends were cut back, 2 bases at V and 4 bases at J, with 8 bases in the middle. This CDR3 is built from 12 residues.

The origin of this receptor is a woman between 45 and 65 years old with active or convalescent COVID-19. This chain joins TRBV30 and TRBJ1-2; D not resolved. What was sequenced was peripheral blood. CDR3 DNA sequence: TGTGCCTGGAGTCCCACGGGCTATGGCTACACCTTC. Its protein product is CAWSPTGYGYTF.